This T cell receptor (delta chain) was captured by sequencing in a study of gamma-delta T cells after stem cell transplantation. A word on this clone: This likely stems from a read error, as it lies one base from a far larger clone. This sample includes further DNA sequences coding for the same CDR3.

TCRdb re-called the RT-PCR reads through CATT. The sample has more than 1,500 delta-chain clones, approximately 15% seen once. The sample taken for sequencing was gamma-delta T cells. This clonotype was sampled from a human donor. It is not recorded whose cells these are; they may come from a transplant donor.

The CDR3 loop reads CAFTRNPPNVLGGYTDKLIF. In nucleotides, the CDR3 is TGTGCCTTTACAAGGAACCCTCCTAACGTGCTGGGTGGGTACACCGATAAACTCATCTTT. The J gene is TRDJ1, the V gene TRDV3; D may correspond to TRDD2 or TRDD3 (5 bases each). The CDR3 spans 20 residues. V was shortened by 1 base and J by 0 bases, with 30 bases between the two germline ends. In germline, CDR1 is TVYSNPD, CDR2 GDNSRS (reference sequence).